Shown below are 25 T cell receptor beta chains from a single sample sequenced in a study of long-term antiretroviral therapy in people with HIV. Investigators performed immunoSEQ version v3.0 at survey level. Assay: immunoSEQ multiplex PCR; the TCRdb copy retains only in-frame clones and omits some. Of fewer than 20,000 clones listed, approximately 89% are singletons. Here the sequenced sample was unsorted PBMCs, taken 0.5 years after starting antiretroviral therapy. The source is a middle-aged man with HIV.

The chain is built from TRBV27 and TRBJ2-7; D tentatively reads TRBD1 or TRBD2 (5 bases each). Germline V gene sequence: CDR1 MNHEY, CDR2 SMNVEV (reference sequence). The CDR3 loop spans 16 amino acids. Between the trimmed V and J ends, which lost 5 bases and 0 bases, there was a span of 17 bases. The CDR3 DNA sequence: TGTGCCAGCAGTCCTGGGACGGAAAGGAGCTCCTACGAGCAGTACTTC. Translated, it gives CASSPGTERSSYEQYF.

This clone has just a few counts. The chain is built from TRBV2 and TRBJ1-3; D unresolved. Germline CDR1 SNHLY, CDR2 FYNNEI. The CDR3 runs to 12 residues. Trimming removed 6 bases at V and 3 bases at J, with 6 bases between. CDR3 loop: CASSTDGNTIYF. CDR3 coding DNA: TGTGCCAGCAGCACCGATGGAAACACCATATATTTT.

The chain combines TRBV15 with TRBJ2-5; tentatively, D is TRBD1 (5 bases). CDR1 LNHNV and CDR2 YYDKDF come from the germline V gene (reference sequence). Trimming stripped 6 bases from V and 2 bases from J, with 10 bases between. The CDR3 is 13 amino acids. CDR3: CATRSDIQETQYF. For the CDR3, the DNA is TGTGCCACCAGGTCGGACATACAAGAGACCCAGTACTTC.

The CDR3 DNA sequence: TGTGCCAGCAGCTTAGATTGGACGTCGGAAAAACTGTTTTTT. This encodes CASSLDWTSEKLFF. The chain combines TRBV11-1 with TRBJ1-4; unclear D gene. Trimming stripped 1 base from V and 8 bases from J, with 11 bases between. CDR1 is SGHAT and CDR2 is FQDESV in the germline V gene (reference sequence). CDR3 length: 14 amino acids.

This chain uses TRBV27 with TRBJ2-5; 9 bases map to TRBD1. The CDR3 sequence is 14 residues long. The junction had 5 bases not matched to a gene; V was cut back by 4 bases and J by 5 bases. The V gene's germline CDR1 is MNHEY and CDR2 SMNVEV (reference sequence). This CDR3 reads CASSWTGAVETQYF. The CDR3 nucleotides are TGTGCCAGCAGTTGGACAGGGGCGGTGGAGACCCAGTACTTC.

Judged by abundance, this clone is large (0.1 to 1%). V usage is TRBV5-6 and J usage is TRBJ2-7, with a possible D match to TRBD1 (6 bases). The germline gives CDR1 SGHDT, CDR2 YYEEEE. Trimming left V 4 bases short and J 5 bases short, with 10 bases between. This CDR3 has 12 residues. The CDR3 is CASSTGNNEQYF. CDR3 coding DNA: TGTGCCAGCAGCACAGGGAACAACGAGCAGTACTTC.

The CDR3 reads CASSFAGGGYEQYF. CDR3 bases: TGTGCCAGCAGCTTCGCAGGGGGCGGGTACGAGCAGTACTTC. The chain uses TRBV7-8 and TRBJ2-7, with TRBD1 matching over 8 bases. Germline CDR1 and CDR2: SGHVS and FQNEAQ. The CDR3 runs 14 residues. J gave up 4 bases and V 3 bases, and 5 bases lay outside the gene matches.

The chain recombines TRBV28 with TRBJ2-3; 9 nucleotides agree with TRBD2. The junction had 14 bases not matched to a gene; V was cut back by 2 bases and J by 2 bases. Germline V lookup: CDR1 MDHEN, CDR2 SYDVKM. This CDR3 is built from 19 residues. CDR3 amino acids: CASSLDPSGDPFTTDTQYF. The CDR3 DNA reads as TGTGCCAGCAGTTTAGATCCTAGCGGGGACCCCTTTACCACAGATACGCAGTATTTT.

Here the CDR3 reads CASSNQEAGVIDTQYF. The CDR3 nucleotides read TGTGCCAGCAGCAATCAAGAGGCAGGGGTCATAGATACGCAGTATTTT. The chain carries TRBV5-5 and TRBJ2-3, with D perhaps TRBD1 (6 bases). The V gene's germline CDR1 is SGHKS and CDR2 YYEKEE (reference sequence). V lost 4 bases, J lost 5 bases, and 20 bases lay in between. CDR3 size: 16 residues. Variable domain in full (rest from reference TRBV5-5 and TRBJ2-3): DAGVTQSPTHLIKTRGQQVTLRCSPISGHKSVSWYQQVLGQGPQFIFQYYEKEERGRGNFPDRFSARQFPNYSSELNVNALLLGDSALYLCASSNQEAGVIDTQYFGPGTRLTVL.

The chain joins TRBV7-3 to TRBJ2-2; the match to TRBD1 covers 9 bases. The trim removed 0 bases at V and 2 bases at J, leaving 10 bases unmatched. The CDR3 extends over 19 amino acids. From germline, CDR1 is SGHTA and CDR2 FQGTGA. CDR3 bases: TGTGCCAGCAGCTTAACGGGGACAGGGTTCGGGGGTAACACCGGGGAGCTGTTTTTT. This encodes CASSLTGTGFGGNTGELFF.

V usage is TRBV5-1 and J usage is TRBJ2-5, with D unresolved. The V end lost 0 bases, the J end lost 5 bases, and 5 bases lay between the germline ends. Germline V lookup: CDR1 SGHRS, CDR2 YFSETQ. The CDR3 consists of 12 residues. The CDR3 sequence is CASSLVQETQYF. CDR3 bases: TGCGCCAGCAGCTTGGTACAGGAGACCCAGTACTTC. Variable domain in full (rest from reference TRBV5-1 and TRBJ2-5): KAGVTQTPRYLIKTRGQQVTLSCSPISGHRSVSWYQQTPGQGLQFLFEYFSETQRNKGNFPGRFSGRQFSNSRSEMNVSTLELGDSALYLCASSLVQETQYFGPGTRLLVL.

A single count supports this clone. The rearrangement uses TRBV29-1 and TRBJ2-2; TRBD1 matches 10 bases. Trimming took 6 bases from V and 4 from J; bases not matched to a gene: 5. The V gene's germline CDR1 is SQVTM and CDR2 ANQGSEA. The CDR3 covers 14 residues. The CDR3 sequence is CSVSGTGATGELFF. CDR3 nucleotide sequence: TGCAGCGTCTCCGGGACAGGGGCCACCGGGGAGCTGTTTTTT.

Here the CDR3 reads CASSYSRGGIPAKAFF. CDR3 coding DNA: TGTGCCAGCAGTTACTCCCGTGGCGGCATTCCAGCCAAAGCTTTCTTT. The chain couples TRBV6-5 to TRBJ1-1; no definite D call. The V and J ends lost 0 bases and 9 bases respectively, with 20 bases between them. Germline V gene lookup returns CDR1 MNHEY and CDR2 SVGAGI. This CDR3 contains 16 residues.

The genes are TRBV9 and TRBJ2-4, with D perhaps TRBD1 (6 bases). The CDR3 runs to 16 residues. V dropped 4 bases and J dropped 0 bases, with 14 bases sitting between them. The germline gives CDR1 SGDLS, CDR2 YYNGEE. The CDR3 protein is CASSPRTDSAKNIQYF. CDR3 DNA: TGTGCCAGCAGCCCCCGGACAGACTCAGCCAAAAACATTCAGTACTTC.

This clone has just a few counts. The rearrangement uses TRBV6-1 and TRBJ1-2; D possibly corresponds to TRBD1 (6 bases). Per germline, CDR1 MNHNS and CDR2 SASEGT. Trimming cost V 7 bases and J 2 bases, with 11 bases left between them. There are 13 residues in the CDR3. The CDR3 bases are TGTGCCAGCAACCCCGGACAGAACTATGGCTACACCTTC. Encoded protein: CASNPGQNYGYTF.

This clone was detected once. The rearrangement uses TRBV27 and TRBJ2-7, with 9 bases that match TRBD1. The V gene end was trimmed by 5 bases and the J gene end by 9 bases; junction bases not matched to a gene: 14. The CDR3 sequence is 15 residues long. Germline V gene lookup returns CDR1 MNHEY and CDR2 SMNVEV (reference sequence). This CDR3 reads CASSIQNGQGIRQYF. As DNA, the CDR3 is TGTGCCAGCAGTATACAAAACGGACAGGGGATACGGCAGTACTTC.

The gene calls are TRBV9 and TRBJ1-6; no clear D gene. Between the trimmed V and J ends, which lost 0 bases and 9 bases, there was a span of 13 bases. CDR3 length: 15 residues. From germline, CDR1 is SGDLS and CDR2 YYNGEE. This CDR3 reads CASSVEVGSSSPLHF. In DNA, the CDR3 is TGTGCCAGCAGCGTAGAGGTGGGCTCCAGTTCACCCCTCCACTTT.

This chain uses TRBV7-8 with TRBJ2-3; D gene unclear. This CDR3 is built from 16 residues. V was shortened by 1 base and J by 6 bases, with 17 bases between the two germline ends. The germline CDR1 and CDR2 sequences are SGHVS and FQNEAQ. CDR3 DNA sequence: TGTGCCAGCAGCTTAGGCGTGGGAACACCTGCCGATACGCAGTATTTT. This gives the protein CASSLGVGTPADTQYF.

The V and J genes are TRBV7-9 and TRBJ2-1; possibly TRBD2 for D (6 bases). The CDR3 is made up of 16 amino acids. CDR1 is SEHNR, CDR2 FQNEAQ, per germline (reference sequence). Between the trimmed V and J ends, which lost 1 base and 4 bases, there was a span of 14 bases. The chain's CDR3 is CASSLERLARYNEQFF. In DNA, the CDR3 is TGTGCCAGCAGCTTAGAGAGGCTAGCGAGATACAATGAGCAGTTCTTC.

The chain carries TRBV25-1 and TRBJ1-1; 7 bases are a match to TRBD1. With V trimmed by 5 bases and J by 5 bases, 2 bases remained unmatched. CDR1 is MGHDK, CDR2 SYGVNS, per germline. The CDR3 is 12 amino acids. Here the CDR3 reads CASSPRGTEAFF. CDR3 nucleotides: TGTGCCAGCAGTCCCAGGGGGACTGAAGCTTTCTTT.

The CDR3 region is CAISGSLGVNTEAFF. The CDR3 region has the DNA TGTGCCATCAGTGGTTCGTTAGGGGTGAACACTGAAGCTTTCTTT. This chain links TRBV10-3 with TRBJ1-1, with D possibly TRBD1 on 5 matching bases. The CDR3 contains 15 residues. Germline-derived CDR1 and CDR2 are ENHRY and SYGVKD. The V end was cut by 4 bases, the J end by 0 bases, with 12 bases between.

V and J are TRBV5-5 and TRBJ1-4, with a possible D match to TRBD1 (6 bases). Germline V gene data show CDR1 as SGHKS and CDR2 as YYEKEE (reference sequence). The CDR3 is 18 amino acids. The V and J ends lost 4 bases and 4 bases respectively, with 23 bases between them. As DNA, the CDR3 is TGTGCCAGCAGCCCTCGAGGGGGTGGTGGACAGCTTAATGAAAAACTGTTTTTT. Protein sequence: CASSPRGGGGQLNEKLFF.

The gene calls are TRBV27 and TRBJ2-1, with D perhaps TRBD2 (5 bases). Germline V gives CDR1 MNHEY, CDR2 SMNVEV (reference sequence). V gave up 5 bases and J gave up 4 bases, with 15 bases separating them. CDR3 length: 15 amino acids. Written as DNA, the CDR3 is TGTGCCAGCAGTCTATACCCCGGACTTTACAATGAGCAGTTCTTC. Its protein is CASSLYPGLYNEQFF.

J is TRBJ1-1 and V is TRBV19; tentatively, D is TRBD1 (6 bases). V was pared by 7 bases and J by 4 bases, with 13 bases between. CDR1 is LNHDA and CDR2 is SQIVND in the germline V gene (reference sequence). The CDR3 spans 13 residues. CDR3 residues: CASNRQEGTEAFF. As DNA, the CDR3 is TGTGCCAGTAATAGACAGGAGGGCACTGAAGCTTTCTTT.

The genes are TRBV4-1 and TRBJ2-4; D possibly corresponds to TRBD2 (6 bases). Trimming took 1 base from V and 1 from J, leaving 14 bases between them. This CDR3 has 17 amino acids. Per germline, CDR1 MGHRA and CDR2 YSYEKL. The CDR3: CASSQGGAGGAKNIQYF. CDR3 nucleotide sequence: TGCGCCAGCAGCCAAGGCGGCGCTGGAGGGGCCAAAAACATTCAGTACTTC.